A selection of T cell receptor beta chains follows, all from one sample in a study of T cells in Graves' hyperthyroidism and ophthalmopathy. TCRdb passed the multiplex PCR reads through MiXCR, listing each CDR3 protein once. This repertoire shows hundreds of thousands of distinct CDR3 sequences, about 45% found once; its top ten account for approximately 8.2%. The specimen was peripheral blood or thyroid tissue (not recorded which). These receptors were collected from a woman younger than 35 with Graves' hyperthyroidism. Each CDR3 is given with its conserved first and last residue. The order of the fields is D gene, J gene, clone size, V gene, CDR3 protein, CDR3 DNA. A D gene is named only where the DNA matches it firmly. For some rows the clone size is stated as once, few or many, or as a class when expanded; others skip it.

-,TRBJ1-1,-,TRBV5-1,CASTPDARLNTEAFF,TGCGCCAGCACTCCGGACGCACGGTTGAACACTGAAGCTTTCTTT
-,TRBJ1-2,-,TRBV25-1,CASSPRGADYGYTF,TGTGCCAGCTCACCAAGGGGAGCTGACTATGGCTACACCTTC
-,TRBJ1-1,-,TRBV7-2,CASRGEANMNTEAFF,TGTGCCAGCAGAGGGGAGGCCAACATGAACACTGAAGCTTTCTTT
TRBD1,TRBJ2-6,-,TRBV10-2,CASRATGAYGSGANVLTF,TGCGCCAGCAGAGCAACAGGGGCGTATGGATCTGGGGCCAACGTCCTGACTTTC
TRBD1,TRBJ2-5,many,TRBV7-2,CASSPQGAGETQYF,TGTGCCAGCAGCCCACAGGGGGCGGGGGAGACCCAGTACTTC
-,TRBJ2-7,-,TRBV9,CASSRDQGTYEKYF,TGCGCCAGCAGCCGGGACCAGGGGACCTACGAGAAGTACTTC
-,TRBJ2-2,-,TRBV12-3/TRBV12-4,CASSEGAITGELFF,TGTGCCAGCAGTGAAGGGGCGATCACCGGGGAGCTGTTTTTT
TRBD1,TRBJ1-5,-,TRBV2,CASSDRVNNQPQHF,TGTGCCAGCAGCGACAGGGTAAACAATCAGCCCCAGCATTTT
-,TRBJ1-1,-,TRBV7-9,CASNLVGGHTEAFF,TGTGCCAGCAACTTAGTGGGGGGGCACACTGAAGCTTTCTTT
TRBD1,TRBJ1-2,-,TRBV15,CATSRTGGANYGYTF,TGTGCCACCAGTAGGACAGGGGGCGCGAACTATGGCTACACCTTC
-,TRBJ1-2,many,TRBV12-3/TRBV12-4,CASSSLRELAGYTF,TGTGCCAGCAGCTCTCTCAGAGAACTAGCTGGCTACACCTTC
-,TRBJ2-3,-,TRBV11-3,CASNPGIASTDTQYF,TGTGCCAGCAACCCCGGGATAGCGAGCACAGATACGCAGTATTTT
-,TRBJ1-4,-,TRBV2,CASSEGTVGKLFF,TGTGCCAGCAGTGAAGGGACAGTGGGGAAACTGTTTTTT
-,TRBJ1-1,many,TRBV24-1,CATSDARANEAFF,TGTGCCACCAGTGATGCCCGGGCAAATGAAGCTTTCTTT
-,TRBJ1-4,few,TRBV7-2,CASSSPRTAEKLFF,TGTGCCAGCAGCTCACCCAGGACAGCAGAAAAACTGTTTTTT
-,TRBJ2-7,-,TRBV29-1,CSVGRVGTGYEQYF,TGCAGCGTTGGCAGGGTGGGGACCGGGTACGAGCAGTACTTC
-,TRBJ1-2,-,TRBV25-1,CASSEWSGYGYTF,TGTGCCAGCAGTGAATGGTCCGGCTATGGCTACACCTTC
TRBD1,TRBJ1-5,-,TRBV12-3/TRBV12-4,CASTPGQGF,TGTGCCAGCACCCCGGGACAGGGTTTT
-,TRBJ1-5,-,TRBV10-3,CASTYRVGSNQPQHF,TGTGCCAGCACTTACAGGGTAGGGAGCAATCAGCCCCAGCATTTT
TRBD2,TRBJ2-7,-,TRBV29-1,CSVEDKRTSGLYEQYF,TGCAGCGTTGAAGATAAACGGACTAGCGGGCTTTACGAGCAGTACTTC
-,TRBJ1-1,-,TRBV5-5,CASSPRTVGEAFF,TGTGCCAGCAGCCCCCGGACCGTGGGTGAAGCTTTCTTT
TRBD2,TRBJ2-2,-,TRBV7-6,CASSVPSGRATGELFF,TGTGCCAGCAGCGTACCTAGCGGGAGGGCCACCGGGGAGCTGTTTTTT
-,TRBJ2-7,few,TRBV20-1,CSARVHSSYEQYF,TGCAGTGCTAGAGTCCACAGCTCCTACGAGCAGTACTTC
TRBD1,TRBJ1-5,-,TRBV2,CASSVGQGMKPQHF,TGTGCCAGCAGTGTGGGACAGGGTATGAAGCCCCAGCATTTT
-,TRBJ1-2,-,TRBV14,CASSRAPTNYGYTF,TGTGCCAGCAGCCGGGCTCCGACCAACTATGGCTACACCTTC
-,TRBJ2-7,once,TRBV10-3,CASSDRAGERYF,TGTGCCAGCAGTGATCGCGCCGGCGAGCGGTACTTC
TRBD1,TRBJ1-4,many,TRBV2,CASRPRQGGEKLFF,TGTGCCAGCAGGCCGCGACAGGGGGGTGAAAAACTGTTTTTT
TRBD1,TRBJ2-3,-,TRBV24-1,CATSDPGTGGTDTQYF,TGTGCCACCAGTGATCCCGGGACAGGGGGTACAGATACGCAGTATTTT
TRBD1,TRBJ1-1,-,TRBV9,CASTVTGGSVGSRAFF,TGTGCCAGCACCGTGACAGGGGGCTCGGTGGGATCAAGAGCTTTCTTT
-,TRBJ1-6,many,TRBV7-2,CASSLGTISSSPLHF,TGTGCCAGCAGCTTAGGGACGATATCAAGTTCACCCCTCCACTTT
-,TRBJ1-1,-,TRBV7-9,CASSVVDGNTEAFF,TGTGCCAGCAGCGTTGTGGACGGGAACACTGAAGCTTTCTTT
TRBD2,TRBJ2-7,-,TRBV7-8,CASSLGTSGRIEQYF,TGTGCCAGCAGCTTAGGGACTAGCGGGAGGATTGAGCAGTACTTC
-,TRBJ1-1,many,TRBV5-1,CASSLAAGNTEAFF,TGTGCCAGCAGCTTAGCGGCGGGGAACACTGAAGCTTTCTTT
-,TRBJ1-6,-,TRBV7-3,CASSWFDRVRSPLHF,TGTGCCAGCAGCTGGTTCGACAGAGTGAGGTCACCCCTCCACTTT
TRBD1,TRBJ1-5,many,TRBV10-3,CANSDRGDQPQHF,TGTGCCAACTCGGACAGGGGGGATCAGCCCCAGCATTTT
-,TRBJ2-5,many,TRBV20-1,CSARGAGKETQYF,TGCAGTGCTAGAGGAGCGGGCAAAGAGACCCAGTACTTC
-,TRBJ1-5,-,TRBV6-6,CASSPKMDQPQHF,TGTGCCAGCAGCCCAAAAATGGATCAGCCCCAGCATTTT
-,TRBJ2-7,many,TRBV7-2,CASSFGPQGEQYF,TGTGCCAGCAGCTTTGGTCCGCAGGGTGAGCAGTACTTC
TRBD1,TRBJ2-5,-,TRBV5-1,CASSLGQGRQETQYF,TGCGCCAGCAGCTTGGGACAGGGGAGACAGGAGACCCAGTACTTC
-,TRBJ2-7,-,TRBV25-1,CASSQGVTTFYEQYF,TGTGCCAGCAGCCAGGGAGTAACTACTTTCTACGAGCAGTACTTC
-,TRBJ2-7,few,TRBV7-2,CASSLFVRTGRSDEQYF,TGTGCCAGCAGCCTTTTCGTCCGAACAGGGAGGAGTGACGAGCAGTACTTC
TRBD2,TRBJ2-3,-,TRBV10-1,CASSDLASGILDTQYF,TGCGCCAGCAGTGATTTGGCTAGCGGGATTCTAGATACGCAGTATTTT
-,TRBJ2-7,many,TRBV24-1,CATSSGPTSQYF,TGTGCCACCAGCTCAGGACCGACTTCTCAGTACTTC
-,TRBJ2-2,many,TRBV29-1,CSVEGRADTGELFF,TGCAGCGTTGAGGGAAGGGCGGACACCGGGGAGCTGTTTTTT
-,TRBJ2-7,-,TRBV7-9,CASSHREQGYVEQYF,TGTGCCAGCAGCCACCGGGAGCAGGGGTACGTCGAGCAGTACTTC
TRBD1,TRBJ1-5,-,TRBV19,CASSISGGRNQPQHF,TGTGCCAGTAGTATATCAGGGGGGCGGAATCAGCCCCAGCATTTT
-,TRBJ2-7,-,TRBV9,CASSVATGTYEQCF,-
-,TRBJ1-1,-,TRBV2,CASSWGGGATEAFF,TGTGCCAGCAGCTGGGGAGGGGGGGCCACTGAAGCTTTCTTT
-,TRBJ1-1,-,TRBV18,CASSPDRGRNTEAFF,TGTGCCAGCTCACCAGATCGGGGAAGGAACACTGAAGCTTTCTTT
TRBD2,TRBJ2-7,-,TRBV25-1,CASSRLPTSGAQYYEQYF,TGCGCCAGCAGCCGTTTGCCGACTAGCGGAGCCCAGTACTACGAGCAGTACTTC
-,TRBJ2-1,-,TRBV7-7,CASSFLGENEQFF,TGTGCCAGCAGCTTTTTGGGGGAGAATGAGCAGTTCTTC
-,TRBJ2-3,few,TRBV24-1,CATSDTTMATDTQYF,TGTGCCACCAGTGACACGACCATGGCCACAGATACGCAGTATTTT
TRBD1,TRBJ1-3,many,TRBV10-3,CAGRDSGNTIYF,TGTGCCGGCCGGGACAGCGGAAACACCATATATTTT
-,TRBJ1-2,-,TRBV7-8,CASGQLGNYGYTF,TGTGCCAGCGGCCAACTAGGGAACTATGGCTACACCTTC